This passage covers 25 T cell receptor beta chains from one sample sequenced in a study of tissue T cells after allogeneic stem cell transplantation. Documented time point: mouse harvest day 14 after allogeneic transplant. Each mouse received 10^7 T-cell-depleted marrow cells plus 10^6 splenic CD5+ T cells by tail vein. Only in-frame clones appear in the TCRdb table, and some are missing; sequencing was by immunoSEQ multiplex PCR. The sample consists of 4,000 to 5,000 clones, around half of them appearing once. The sequencing input was lymph node tissue. The receptors come from a female BALB/c mouse given C57BL/6 T cells with graft-versus-host disease after an allogeneic hematopoietic cell transplant.

Sample share makes this clone medium-sized. The genes are named according to mouse. The read ends 1 residue shy of where the CDR3 ends; the end is completed using the germline J gene. V usage is TRBV19 and J usage is TRBJ2-2; D is ambiguous. CDR1 FNHDT and CDR2 SITEND come from the germline V gene (reference sequence). The CDR3 has 15 residues. The germline V and J ends were trimmed by 2 bases and 3 bases, with 11 bases remaining between them. The part of the CDR3 DNA that was read is TGTGCCAGCAGTATCGGGAGGGTGGACACCGGGCAGCTCTAC. Translation: CASSIGRVDTGQLY. The full CDR3 protein reads CASSIGRVDTGQLYF.

A note on this clone: Gene labels here are mouse ones. From the germline J gene comes the end of the CDR3, since the read stops 1 residue before it. The chain uses TRBV31 and TRBJ2-1; 11 positions match TRBD2. The CDR3 has 15 residues. CDR1 and CDR2 from the germline V gene are GKSSPN and SITVG. The V and J ends lost 0 bases and 7 bases, in that order; junction bases with no gene match: 5. CDR3 protein: CAWSLGTGGGAEQFF. The sequenced part of the CDR3 DNA is TGTGCCTGGAGTCTAGGGACTGGGGGTGGGGCTGAGCAGTTC.

In the case of this clone: Only one base separates this from a far larger clonotype, so it likely reflects a read error. The gene names here belong to mouse. From the germline J gene comes the end of the CDR3, since the read stops 1 residue before it. The chain recombines TRBV26 with TRBJ1-5, with D perhaps matching TRBD1 (5 bases). This CDR3 has 13 amino acids. The germline V gene encodes CDR1 KGHPV and CDR2 FQNQEV (reference sequence). The CDR3 bases that were read are TGTGCCAGCAGTCTGCCACGGGACCACGCTCCGCTT. This sequence encodes CASSLPRDHAPL. The full-length CDR3 reads as CASSLPRDHAPLF.

In this sample, this clone turned up a few times. The gene names here belong to mouse. The CDR3 end is not reached by the read, which stops 1 residue before it; the germline J gene fills it in. V is TRBV26 and J is TRBJ2-7; a possible D gene is TRBD1 (5 bases). Trimming shortened V by 4 bases and J by 0 bases, and 10 bases separated the two germline ends. CDR3 length equals 14 residues. Germline V gene data show CDR1 as KGHPV and CDR2 as FQNQEV (reference sequence). The CDR3 DNA, read in part, is TGTGCCAGCAGTCCCGGACAATTCTCCTATGAACAGTAC. Residues: CASSPGQFSYEQY. From start to end, the CDR3 is CASSPGQFSYEQYF.

This clone was seen a handful of times. The gene names given are mouse names. The CDR3 end lies 1 residue beyond the end of the read and is filled in from the germline J gene. This rearrangement joins TRBV26 to TRBJ2-7, with D possibly TRBD2 on 7 matching bases. In germline, CDR1 is KGHPV, CDR2 FQNQEV (reference sequence). V was pared by 2 bases and J by 7 bases, with 9 bases between. This CDR3 has 12 residues. The DNA read from the CDR3 is TGTGCCAGCAGTCTGGGGGGGCGCGAACAGTAC. As protein: CASSLGGREQY. The entire CDR3 protein reads CASSLGGREQYF.

To note about this clone: Gene names follow the mouse nomenclature. The read terminates 1 residue ahead of where the CDR3 ends, so the germline J gene completes it. The chain uses TRBV19 and TRBJ2-1; 8 nucleotides agree with TRBD2. CDR3 length: 14 residues. The V gene end was trimmed by 2 bases and the J gene end by 3 bases; junction bases not matched to a gene: 1. Looked up from germline, CDR1 is FNHDT and CDR2 is SITEND (reference sequence). CDR3 DNA, as far as it was read: TGTGCCAGCAGTATTGGGGGGGTCTATGCTGAGCAGTTC. Translation gives CASSIGGVYAEQF. The CDR3, in full, reads CASSIGGVYAEQFF.

Comments on this clone: The germline and genes are mouse ones. The observed sequence ends 1 residue before the CDR3 terminus, with the missing tail filled in from the germline J gene. The chain is built from TRBV12-2 and TRBJ1-3; D possibly corresponds to TRBD1 (5 bases). CDR3 length: 15 amino acids. Germline CDR1 and CDR2: SGHLS and HYDKME. V dropped 0 bases and J dropped 0 bases, with 8 bases sitting between them. Incomplete CDR3 DNA: TGTGCCAGCTCTCTCGACAGCCATTCTGGAAATACGCTCTAT. It codes for CASSLDSHSGNTLY. In full, the CDR3 reads CASSLDSHSGNTLYF.

For this clone: Here the gene names and germline are mouse. Read data end 1 residue before the CDR3 end; the end is taken from the germline J gene. This chain links TRBV24 with TRBJ1-2; D not certain. Germline V lookup: CDR1 KGHTA, CDR2 FRNEEI. The CDR3 has 13 amino acids. The V end lost 2 bases, the J end lost 3 bases, and 7 bases lay between the germline ends. The sequenced CDR3 bases are TGTGCCAGCAGTCTGGGACCGGACTCCGACTACACC. Its protein product is CASSLGPDSDYT. The whole CDR3 region reads CASSLGPDSDYTF.

As concerns this clone: The gene names given are mouse names. The read halts 1 residue ahead of the CDR3 end, with the missing end drawn from the germline J gene. The chain carries TRBV23 and TRBJ2-7; TRBD1, as called in the table, went unchecked against the DNA. Germline V gene data show CDR1 as KGHTA and CDR2 as FQNQQP. This CDR3 is 14 amino acids long. CDR3 loop: CSSSQTGGSYEQYF. The CDR3 DNA, read in part, is TGCTCCAGCAGTCAAACAGGGGGCTCCTATGAACAGTAC. Full variable domain (remainder filled in from reference TRBV23 and TRBJ2-7): DAAVTQKPRYLIKMKGQEAEMKCIPEKGHTAVFWYQQKQSKELKFLIYFQNQQPLDQIDMVKERFSAVCPSSSLCSLGIRTCEAEDSALYLCSSSQTGGSYEQYFGPGTRLTVL.

The table lists this clone with a few counts. Gene and germline names: mouse. Read sequence stops 1 residue before the CDR3 end, and the germline J gene provides the missing end. The V gene is TRBV26, the J gene TRBJ1-2, with D maybe TRBD1 (5 bases). CDR1 and CDR2 (germline): KGHPV, FQNQEV (reference sequence). This CDR3 is 15 amino acids long. Trimming stripped 0 bases from V and 2 bases from J, with 10 bases between. CDR3 amino acids: CASSLSAGRNSDYTF. The sequenced CDR3 bases are TGTGCCAGCAGTCTGTCGGCAGGGAGGAACTCCGACTACACC.

This clone turned up a few times. The genes and germline here are from mouse. The read stops 1 residue short of the end of the CDR3; the missing end is completed from the germline J gene. This rearrangement joins TRBV12-1 to TRBJ1-3; D remains ambiguous. The ends were cut back, 4 bases at V and 0 bases at J, with 6 bases in the middle. The CDR3 runs to 13 residues. CDR1 is SGHSN and CDR2 is HYEKVE in the germline V gene. CDR3 region: CASSRISGNTLYF. The part of the CDR3 DNA that was read is TGTGCCAGCTCCAGAATTTCTGGAAATACGCTCTAT.

This clone is labeled as medium-sized. The genes and germline here are from mouse. The read ends 1 residue shy of where the CDR3 ends; the end is completed using the germline J gene. The chain joins TRBV5 to TRBJ2-1, with D perhaps matching TRBD1 (6 bases). This CDR3 spans 14 amino acids. CDR1 is LGHNA, CDR2 YNLKQL, per germline (reference sequence). V was clipped by 3 bases and J by 1 base, with 7 bases between them. Here the CDR3 reads CASSQGQNYAEQFF. CDR3 DNA (partial): TGTGCCAGCAGCCAGGGACAAAACTATGCTGAGCAGTTC.

As for this clone: Genes and germline are mouse. The DNA read from the CDR3 is TGTGCCAGCAGGCTAAACACAGAAGTCTTC. It yields the protein CASRLNTEVF. The CDR3 as a whole reads CASRLNTEVFF. The V and J genes are TRBV15 and TRBJ1-1; D remains unclear. The CDR3 goes on 1 residue after the read ends, and that part is filled in from the germline J gene. CDR1 and CDR2 (germline): SGHND, FRSKSL. V lost 6 bases and J lost 1, with 3 bases in between. CDR3 size: 11 residues.

This clone was seen a few times. Germline and genes: mouse. The CDR3 end falls 1 residue outside the read, so it is completed with the germline J gene. The chain employs TRBV26 and TRBJ2-4; 7 positions match TRBD1. Looked up from germline, CDR1 is KGHPV and CDR2 is FQNQEV (reference sequence). The length of the CDR3 is 14 residues. Unmatched junction bases numbered 5, after V lost 4 bases and J lost 4 bases. CDR3 DNA, as far as it was read: TGTGCCAGCAGTCCTCGGGACAGAGAAAACACCTTGTAC. Translating it yields CASSPRDRENTLY. Given in full, the CDR3 is CASSPRDRENTLYF. The variable domain in full, completed from reference TRBV26 and TRBJ2-4, reads NSKVIQTPRYLVKGQGQKAKMRCIPEKGHPVVFWYQQNKNNEFKFLINFQNQEVLQQIDMTEKRFSAECPSNSPCSLEIQSSEAGDSALYLCASSPRDRENTLYFGAGTRLSVL.

Note on this clone: Mouse gene names and germline throughout. The read terminates 1 residue before the CDR3 end, so the remaining end is supplied by the germline J gene. The J gene is TRBJ2-4, the V gene TRBV26; 10 bases map to TRBD2. The CDR3 runs 15 residues. The V segment lost 3 bases and the J segment 3 bases; nucleotides outside the gene matches: 3. Per the germline V gene, CDR1 is KGHPV and CDR2 is FQNQEV (reference sequence). The sequenced part of the CDR3 DNA is TGTGCCAGCAGTCTAGGCTGGGGGGGCCAAAACACCTTGTAC. Its protein product is CASSLGWGGQNTLY. The complete CDR3 protein is CASSLGWGGQNTLYF.

For this clone: The germline and genes are mouse ones. The read ends 1 residue early relative to the CDR3; the germline J gene fills the gap. J is TRBJ1-5 and V is TRBV24; maybe TRBD1 (5 bases). CDR3 length: 15 residues. The ends were cut back, 3 bases at V and 5 bases at J, with 14 bases in the middle. Looked up from germline, CDR1 is KGHTA and CDR2 is FRNEEI. The CDR3 loop is CASSLGGGEDQAPLF. The DNA read from the CDR3 is TGTGCCAGCAGTCTTGGGGGGGGAGAGGACCAGGCTCCGCTT.

In its sample, this clone ranks as large. Germline and genes: mouse. The read is 1 residue too short to cover the CDR3 end, so that end is filled in from the germline J gene. This chain connects TRBV19 to TRBJ2-5; 11 bases agree with TRBD2. Germline V gene sequence: CDR1 FNHDT, CDR2 SITEND (reference sequence). The CDR3 runs to 13 residues. V was clipped by 6 bases and J by 6 bases; unmatched bases: 3. CDR3 bases read: TGTGCCAGCAACTGGGGGGGCCTTGACACCCAGTAC. It encodes CASNWGGLDTQY. The entire CDR3 protein is CASNWGGLDTQYF. The entire variable domain, with the rest obtained from reference TRBV19 and TRBJ2-5, is as follows: GGIITQTPKFLIGQEGQKLTLKCQQNFNHDTMYWYRQDSGKGLRLIYYSITENDLQKGDLSEGYDASREKKSSFSLTVTSAQKNEMAVFLCASNWGGLDTQYFGPGTRLLVL.

This clone qualifies as medium-sized. The genes are named according to mouse. The CDR3 end lies 1 residue beyond the end of the read and is filled in from the germline J gene. The genes are TRBV31 and TRBJ2-7; the match to TRBD1 covers 10 bases. V shed 0 bases, J shed 3 bases, and the junction held 2 bases outside the gene matches. Germline lookup yields CDR1 GKSSPN and CDR2 SITVG. The CDR3 sequence is 14 residues long. Partial CDR3 DNA: TGTGCCTGGAGTCTAGGGACAGGGGACTATGAACAGTAC. Translated, it gives CAWSLGTGDYEQY. The CDR3 in full is CAWSLGTGDYEQYF.

This clone is labeled large. Gene labels here are mouse ones. Read data end 1 residue before the CDR3 end; the end is taken from the germline J gene. The J gene is TRBJ2-7, the V gene TRBV13-1, with a possible D match to TRBD1 (5 bases). The germline CDR1 and CDR2 sequences are NSHNY and SYGAGN. Between the trimmed V and J ends, which lost 2 bases and 6 bases, there was a span of 6 bases. The CDR3 covers 11 residues. The CDR3 here is CASSEGVEQYF. CDR3 DNA (partial): TGTGCCAGCAGTGAAGGGGTTGAACAGTAC.

A word on this clone: The gene names here belong to mouse. The missing CDR3 end, 1 residue past where the read stops, is filled in from the germline J gene. This chain links TRBV23 with TRBJ2-2; the table's D call, TRBD2, has no DNA check behind it. Germline V CDR1 and CDR2: KGHTA, FQNQQP. The CDR3 is 16 amino acids. CDR3 region: CSSSQSAGGRTGQLYF. CDR3 DNA, as far as it was read: TGCTCCAGCAGTCAATCAGCGGGGGGGCGCACCGGGCAGCTCTAC.

In regard to this clone: Gene names and germline match the mouse. Read data end 1 residue before the CDR3 end; the end is taken from the germline J gene. The chain employs TRBV23 and TRBJ1-4. The V gene's germline CDR1 is KGHTA and CDR2 FQNQQP. CDR3 length equals 15 residues. The CDR3 region is CSSSQGGTSNERLFF. Partial CDR3 DNA: TGCTCCAGCAGTCAAGGGGGCACTTCCAACGAAAGATTATTT.

Comments on this clone: All gene names here are mouse names. From the germline J gene comes the end of the CDR3, since the read stops 1 residue before it. The chain has TRBV23 and TRBJ2-4; the table's D call TRBD2 went unverified against the DNA. Germline values: CDR1 KGHTA, CDR2 FQNQQP. This CDR3 comprises 14 residues. CDR3 DNA, as far as it was read: TGCTCCAGCAGTCTCGACTGGGGGGCAAACACCTTGTAC. Translated: CSSSLDWGANTLY. The entire CDR3 is CSSSLDWGANTLYF.

This clone has a handful of counts. Germline and genes here are mouse. The missing CDR3 end, 1 residue past where the read stops, is filled in from the germline J gene. Distinct nucleotide sequences in the sample also encode this CDR3. The chain employs TRBV15 and TRBJ2-4; 8 nucleotides match TRBD2. J gave up 3 bases and V 2 bases, and 1 base lay outside the gene matches. The CDR3 runs 14 residues. The germline CDR1 and CDR2 sequences are SGHND and FRSKSL. CDR3 DNA (partial): TGTGCCAGCAGTTTACCTGGGGGGCAAAACACCTTGTAC. This codes for CASSLPGGQNTLY. In full, the CDR3 reads CASSLPGGQNTLYF. Together with reference TRBV15 and TRBJ2-4, the CDR3 gives the full variable domain: DAGVTQTPRHEVAEKGQTIILKCEPVSGHNDLFWYRQTKIQGLELLSYFRSKSLMEDGGAFKDRFKAEMLNSSFSTLKIQPTEPKDSAVYLCASSLPGGQNTLYFGAGTRLSVL.

For this clone: Here the gene names and germline are mouse. CDR3 sequence reads: CASSLRDWGRDTQYF. The part of the CDR3 DNA that was read is TGTGCCAGCAGTCTCAGGGACTGGGGGAGGGACACCCAGTAC. This sequence joins TRBV14 and TRBJ2-5; the match to TRBD2 covers 11 bases. From the germline J gene comes the end of the CDR3, since the read stops 1 residue before it. The V and J ends lost 4 bases and 6 bases, in that order; junction bases with no gene match: 7. The V gene's germline CDR1 is SGHDT and CDR2 FRDEAV. CDR3 length: 15 residues.

This clone was picked up a small number of times. Germline and genes here are mouse. The observed sequence ends 1 residue before the CDR3 terminus, with the missing tail filled in from the germline J gene. The V gene is TRBV1, the J gene TRBJ1-2; 10 positions agree with TRBD1. Germline CDR1 is NSQYPW and CDR2 is LRSPGD (reference sequence). CDR3 size: 16 residues. V was pared by 2 bases and J by 0 bases, with 3 bases of the junction left unmatched. The CDR3 bases that were read are TGCACCTGCAGTGCAAGGGACAGGGGTGCAAACTCCGACTACACC. Encoded protein: CTCSARDRGANSDYT. The CDR3 in its entirety is CTCSARDRGANSDYTF.